This T cell receptor (beta chain) is from a study of blood T cells in healthy people across ages. CDR3 size: 15 residues. Germline CDR1 is SGHRS and CDR2 is YFSETQ. V lost 0 bases and J 7 bases, leaving 17 bases between the germline ends. Sample-barcoded 5' priming and a J-beta primer mix drove a second PCR of about 6 to 11 cycles. MiXCR was run by TCRdb on the 5' RACE reads, yielding one entry per CDR3 protein. The sample contains about 1,400,000 distinct CDR3 sequences, 42% of which appear only once. This clonotype was sampled from a young woman in good health. The chain combines TRBV5-1 with TRBJ2-7, with D uncertain. Material for sequencing was blood. The CDR3 protein is CASSLEPNLYNEQYF. Written as DNA, the CDR3 is TGCGCCAGCAGCTTGGAGCCGAACCTCTACAATGAGCAGTACTTC.